One sample yielded the 18 T cell receptor beta chains listed below, sequenced in a study of T cells after yellow fever vaccination. MiXCR was run by TCRdb on the 5' RACE reads, yielding one entry per CDR3 protein. The repertoire holds 450,000 to 550,000 distinct CDR3 sequences, about 19% seen once, with roughly 13% in the top ten. This material consisted of PBMCs, taken 15 days after the yellow fever booster vaccination. These receptors all stem from a man aged 25-45 years who received the YFV17D yellow fever vaccine.

In this sample, this clonotype turned up a few times. This rearrangement joins TRBV14 to TRBJ2-7; D may correspond to TRBD1 or TRBD2 (5 bases each). CDR1 and CDR2 (germline): SGHDN, FVKESK. The CDR3 runs 13 residues. Trimming shortened V by 6 bases and J by 3 bases, and 12 bases separated the two germline ends. CDR3 DNA: TGTGCCAGCAGGCCAGGGACCAACTACGAGCAGTACTTC. This codes for CASRPGTNYEQYF.

The rearrangement links TRBV4-3 to TRBJ2-5; 12 bases agree with TRBD2. The V gene end was trimmed by 0 bases and the J gene end by 7 bases; junction bases not matched to a gene: 15. The CDR3 consists of 19 residues. Looked up from germline, CDR1 is LGHNA and CDR2 is YSLEER. The CDR3 DNA is TGCGCCAGCAGCCAAGATGTGTCTAGCGGGAGGGCCCGCCATGGGACCCAGTACTTC. Encoded protein: CASSQDVSSGRARHGTQYF.

This clonotype has a handful of counts. The chain has TRBV20-1 and TRBJ2-2; D is ambiguous. V lost 2 bases to trimming and J lost 2 bases, with 15 bases between them. The CDR3 is 16 amino acids. Per germline, CDR1 DFQATT and CDR2 SNEGSKA (reference sequence). Here the CDR3 reads CSARSDREINTGELFF. The CDR3 nucleotides are TGCAGTGCTAGAAGTGACCGTGAAATCAACACCGGGGAGCTGTTTTTT.

This clonotype appeared a few times. This chain uses TRBV20-1 with TRBJ2-3; D is unresolved. V lost 7 bases, J lost 1 base, and 9 bases lay in between. This CDR3 region has 12 residues. Per germline, CDR1 DFQATT and CDR2 SNEGSKA (reference sequence). The CDR3 region has the DNA TGCAGTGTGCCCTACGGCACAGATACGCAGTATTTT. Translated, it gives CSVPYGTDTQYF.

The DNA of the CDR3 is TGCGCCAGCAGCCCTCTTGCGGGGACGGCCACCTACGAGCAGTACTTC. Translated: CASSPLAGTATYEQYF. The chain uses TRBV4-3 and TRBJ2-7; D is possibly TRBD2 (6 bases). The CDR3 loop spans 16 amino acids. Germline V gene sequence: CDR1 LGHNA, CDR2 YSLEER. V was trimmed by 4 bases and J by 2 bases, leaving 18 bases between them.

This clonotype was picked up a small number of times. The V and J genes are TRBV9 and TRBJ2-2; a possible D gene is TRBD1 (5 bases). Trimming pared 0 bases from V and 4 bases from J, leaving 10 bases between. There are 15 residues in the CDR3. CDR1 and CDR2 from the germline V gene are SGDLS and YYNGEE. The CDR3 bases are TGTGCCAGCAGCGTAGTTCAGGGATTCACCGGGGAGCTGTTTTTT. Translation gives CASSVVQGFTGELFF.

The chain recombines TRBV29-1 with TRBJ1-2, with D tentatively TRBD1 (6 bases). The V end lost 5 bases, the J end lost 4 bases, and 14 bases lay between the germline ends. This CDR3 has 13 residues. CDR1 is SQVTM, CDR2 ANQGSEA, per germline. The CDR3 nucleotides are TGCAGCGTTAGCCCGCAGGGGATCTATGGCTACACCTTC. Its protein product is CSVSPQGIYGYTF. Combining the CDR3 with reference TRBV29-1 and TRBJ1-2 gives the whole variable domain SAVISQKPSRDICQRGTSLTIQCQVDSQVTMMFWYRQQPGQSLTLIATANQGSEATYESGFVIDKFPISRPNLTFSTLTVSNMSPEDSSIYLCSVSPQGIYGYTFGSGTRLTVV.

This clonotype has more than one count but fewer than ten. This rearrangement joins TRBV6-2 or TRBV6-3 to TRBJ2-3; D is perhaps TRBD2 (6 bases). The CDR3 loop spans 15 amino acids. Germline V gene lookup returns CDR1 MNHEY and CDR2 SVGEGT. Trimming left V 5 bases short and J 0 bases short, with 12 bases between. CDR3: CASSPGTSSTDTQYF. The DNA for the CDR3 is TGTGCCAGCAGTCCCGGGACTTCTAGCACAGATACGCAGTATTTT.

The chain combines TRBV14 with TRBJ2-7; possible D gene TRBD2, 6 bases. CDR1 is SGHDN, CDR2 FVKESK, per germline. Trimming removed 4 bases from V and 3 bases from J, with 22 bases in between. The CDR3 extends over 17 amino acids. The CDR3 loop is CASSRVGTGRSIYEQYF. As DNA, the CDR3 is TGTGCCAGCAGCCGAGTCGGGACTGGGCGAAGTATCTACGAGCAGTACTTC.

This clonotype was found a few times. The CDR3 DNA reads as TGTGCCAGCAGCCCGAACAGGGACCCCTCCTACGAGCAGTACTTC. Translation gives CASSPNRDPSYEQYF. The chain joins TRBV9 to TRBJ2-7; D might be TRBD1 (6 bases). Deletions cut 4 bases from V and 0 bases from J, with 14 bases between. CDR3 length: 15 residues. The germline V gene has CDR1 SGDLS and CDR2 YYNGEE.

This clonotype has a handful of counts. CDR3 residues: CASSWSRAEQFF. DNA for the CDR3: TGTGCCAGCAGTTGGAGCCGTGCTGAGCAGTTCTTC. The V call is TRBV11-2, the J call TRBJ2-1; D unresolved. V lost 6 bases and J lost 9, with 12 bases in between. CDR3 length equals 12 residues. Germline CDR1 reads SGHAT; CDR2 reads FQNNGV. Drawing the rest from reference TRBV11-2 and TRBJ2-1, the complete variable domain is EAGVAQSPRYKIIEKRQSVAFWCNPISGHATLYWYQQILGQGPKLLIQFQNNGVVDDSQLPKDRFSAERLKGVDSTLKIQPAKLEDSAVYLCASSWSRAEQFFGPGTRLTVL.

V usage is TRBV5-1 and J usage is TRBJ2-7; 8 nucleotides align to TRBD2. Germline CDR1 and CDR2: SGHRS and YFSETQ. The CDR3 consists of 14 residues. Germline trimming cut 0 bases from V and 6 bases from J; bases unmatched to any gene: 5. DNA of the CDR3: TGCGCCAGCAGCTTGGTAGGGACTAGGTTCGAGCAGTACTTC. Translation: CASSLVGTRFEQYF.

This clonotype was observed at least ten times. The rearrangement links TRBV18 to TRBJ2-3, with D possibly TRBD2 on 6 matching bases. V lost 6 bases and J 4 bases, leaving 11 bases between the germline ends. CDR1 is KGHSH and CDR2 is LQKENI in the germline V gene. This CDR3 spans 13 amino acids. CDR3 residues: CASSPPGADTQYF. CDR3 DNA sequence: TGTGCCAGCTCCCCCCCGGGGGCAGATACGCAGTATTTT. The full variable domain, its missing parts supplied by reference TRBV18 and TRBJ2-3, is NAGVMQNPRHLVRRRGQEARLRCSPMKGHSHVYWYRQLPEEGLKFMVYLQKENIIDESGMPKERFSAEFPKEGPSILRIQQVVRGDSAAYFCASSPPGADTQYFGPGTRLTVL.

This clonotype occurred a few times. The chain recombines TRBV20-1 with TRBJ2-6; D uncertain. CDR1 and CDR2 (germline): DFQATT, SNEGSKA (reference sequence). The CDR3 totals 12 residues. V was pared by 6 bases and J by 4 bases, with 7 bases between. The CDR3 reads CSAVEGANVLTF. CDR3 sequence (DNA): TGCAGTGCCGTGGAAGGGGCCAACGTCCTGACTTTC.

The chain has TRBV30 and TRBJ2-7, with a possible D match to TRBD1 (5 bases). The CDR3 runs to 13 residues. In germline, CDR1 is GTSNPN, CDR2 SVGIG (reference sequence). Trimming cost V 3 bases and J 2 bases, with 11 bases left between them. As DNA, the CDR3 is TGTGCCTGGAGCACAGGCGAACCCTACGAGCAGTACTTC. Its translation is CAWSTGEPYEQYF.

The sample holds a few counts of this clonotype. The V gene is TRBV6-5, the J gene TRBJ2-3; no definite D call. Germline CDR1 is MNHEY and CDR2 is SVGAGI. This CDR3 spans 14 amino acids. The V gene lost 0 bases and the J gene lost 5 bases, with 9 bases spanning the gap. CDR3 loop: CASSYSLGEDTQYF. CDR3 DNA: TGTGCCAGCAGTTACTCGCTTGGGGAAGATACGCAGTATTTT.

The chain links TRBV12-3 or TRBV12-4 to TRBJ2-5; 7 positions agree with TRBD2. This CDR3 contains 14 residues. Trimming removed 2 bases from V and 4 bases from J; junction bases left unmatched: 4. The CDR3 sequence is CASSLIGGVETQYF. The CDR3 DNA sequence: TGTGCCAGCAGTTTAATTGGGGGGGTAGAGACCCAGTACTTC.

This clonotype was counted between two and nine times. The gene calls are TRBV20-1 and TRBJ2-5, with TRBD2 identical over 12 bases. Per the germline V gene, CDR1 is DFQATT and CDR2 is SNEGSKA (reference sequence). V was pared by 0 bases and J by 5 bases, with 4 bases of the junction left unmatched. The CDR3 is 15 amino acids. CDR3 residues: CSARDQTSGSETQYF. In DNA, the CDR3 is TGCAGTGCTAGAGACCAGACTAGCGGGAGTGAGACCCAGTACTTC.